The sequence of this T cell receptor (beta chain) was determined in a study of cytomegalovirus exposure and HLA in healthy donors. Findings of the study overall: Presence/absence analyses rested on an assumption that sequencing depth was roughly uniform across donors. TCR sequences were mostly rare, though some public TCRs occurred in many donors. In a later analysis, productive TCRs from donors in an Asian-associated ancestry cluster reportedly carried fewer N-insertions than the cohort mean.

For this clone: Antigen: not known.

V shed 0 bases, J shed 0 bases, and the junction held 3 bases outside the gene matches. This CDR3 region has 16 residues. Germline lookup yields CDR1 SGHRS and CDR2 YFSETQ. Primers: 60 Vbeta forward and 13 Jbeta reverse. The assay was immunoSEQ multiplex PCR, and TCRdb's table has in-frame clones only and misses some. The sample lists just over 60,000 clones; 70% to 90% were seen once. The rearrangement links TRBV5-1 to TRBJ2-7, with 10 bases fitting TRBD2. Sequenced input: PBMCs. The source of this sequence is a man younger than 35 in good health and CMV-seronegative. The CDR3 here is CASSLVASGSSYEQYF. The DNA for the CDR3 is TGCGCCAGCAGCTTGGTGGCTAGCGGGAGCTCCTACGAGCAGTACTTC.